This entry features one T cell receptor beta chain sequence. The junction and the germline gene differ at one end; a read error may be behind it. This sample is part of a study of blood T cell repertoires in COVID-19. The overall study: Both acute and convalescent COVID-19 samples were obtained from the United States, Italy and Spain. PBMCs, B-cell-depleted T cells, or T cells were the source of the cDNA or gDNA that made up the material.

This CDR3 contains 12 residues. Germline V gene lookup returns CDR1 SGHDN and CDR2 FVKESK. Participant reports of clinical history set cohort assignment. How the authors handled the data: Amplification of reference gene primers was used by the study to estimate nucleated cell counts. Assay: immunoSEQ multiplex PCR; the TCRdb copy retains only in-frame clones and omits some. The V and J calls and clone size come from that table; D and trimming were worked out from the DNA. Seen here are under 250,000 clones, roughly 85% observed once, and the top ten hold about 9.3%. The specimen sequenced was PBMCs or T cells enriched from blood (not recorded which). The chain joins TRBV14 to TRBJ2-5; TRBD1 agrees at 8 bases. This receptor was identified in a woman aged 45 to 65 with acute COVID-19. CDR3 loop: CASSQARTGRHF. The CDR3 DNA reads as TGTGCCAGCAGCCAAGCGAGGACAGGGAGGCACTTC.